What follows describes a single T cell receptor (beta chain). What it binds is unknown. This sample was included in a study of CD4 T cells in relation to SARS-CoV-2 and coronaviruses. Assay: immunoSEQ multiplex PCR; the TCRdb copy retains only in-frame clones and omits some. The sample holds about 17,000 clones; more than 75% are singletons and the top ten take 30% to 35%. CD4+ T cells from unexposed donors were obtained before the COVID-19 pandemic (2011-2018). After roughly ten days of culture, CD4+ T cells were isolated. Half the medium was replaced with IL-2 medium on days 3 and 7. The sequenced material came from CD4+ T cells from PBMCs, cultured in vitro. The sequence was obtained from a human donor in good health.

The CDR3 spells CASSLDMGAQYF. The CDR3 DNA follows: TGTGCCAGCAGCTTAGATATGGGGGCGCAGTACTTC. The chain uses TRBV11-3 and TRBJ2-7, with a tentative D call TRBD1 (6 bases). Germline V gene sequence: CDR1 SGHNT, CDR2 YENEEA. This CDR3 comprises 12 residues. The V end was cut by 0 bases, the J end by 9 bases, with 9 bases between.